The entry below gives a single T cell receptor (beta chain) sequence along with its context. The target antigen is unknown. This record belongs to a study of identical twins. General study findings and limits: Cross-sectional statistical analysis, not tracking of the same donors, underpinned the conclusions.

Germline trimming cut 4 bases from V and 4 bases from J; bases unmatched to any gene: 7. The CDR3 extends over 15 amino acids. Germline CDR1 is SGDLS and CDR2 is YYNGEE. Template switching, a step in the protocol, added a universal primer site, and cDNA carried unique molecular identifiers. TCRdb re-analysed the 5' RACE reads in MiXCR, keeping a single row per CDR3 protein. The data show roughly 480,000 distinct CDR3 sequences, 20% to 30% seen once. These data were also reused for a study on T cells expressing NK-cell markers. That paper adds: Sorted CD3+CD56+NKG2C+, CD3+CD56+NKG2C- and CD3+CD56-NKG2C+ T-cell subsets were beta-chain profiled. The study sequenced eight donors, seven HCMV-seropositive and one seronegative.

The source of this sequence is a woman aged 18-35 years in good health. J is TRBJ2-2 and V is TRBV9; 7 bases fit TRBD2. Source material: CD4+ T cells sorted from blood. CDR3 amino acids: CASSKLAGLTGELFF. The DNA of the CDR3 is TGTGCCAGCAGCAAGTTAGCGGGTCTCACCGGGGAGCTGTTTTTT. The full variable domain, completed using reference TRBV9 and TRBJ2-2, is DSGVTQTPKHLITATGQRVTLRCSPRSGDLSVYWYQQSLDQGLQFLIQYYNGEERAKGNILERFSAQQFPDLHSELNLSSLELGDSALYFCASSKLAGLTGELFFGEGSRLTVL.